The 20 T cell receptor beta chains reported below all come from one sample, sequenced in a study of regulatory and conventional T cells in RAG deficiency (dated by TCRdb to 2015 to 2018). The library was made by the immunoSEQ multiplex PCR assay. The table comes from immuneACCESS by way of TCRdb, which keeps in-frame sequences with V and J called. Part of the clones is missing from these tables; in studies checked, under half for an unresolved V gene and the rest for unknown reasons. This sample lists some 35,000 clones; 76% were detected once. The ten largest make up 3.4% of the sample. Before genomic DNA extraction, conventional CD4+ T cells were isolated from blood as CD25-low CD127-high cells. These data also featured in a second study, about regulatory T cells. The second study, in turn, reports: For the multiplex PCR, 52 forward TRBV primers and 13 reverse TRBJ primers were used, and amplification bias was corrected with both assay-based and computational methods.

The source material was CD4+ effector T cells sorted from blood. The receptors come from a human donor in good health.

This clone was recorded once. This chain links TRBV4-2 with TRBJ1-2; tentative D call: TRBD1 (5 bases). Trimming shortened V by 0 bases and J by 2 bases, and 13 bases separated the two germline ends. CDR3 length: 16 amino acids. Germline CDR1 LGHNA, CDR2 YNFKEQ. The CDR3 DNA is TGTGCCAGCAGCCAAGATCTTATCAGGGCGAACTATGGCTACACCTTC. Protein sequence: CASSQDLIRANYGYTF.

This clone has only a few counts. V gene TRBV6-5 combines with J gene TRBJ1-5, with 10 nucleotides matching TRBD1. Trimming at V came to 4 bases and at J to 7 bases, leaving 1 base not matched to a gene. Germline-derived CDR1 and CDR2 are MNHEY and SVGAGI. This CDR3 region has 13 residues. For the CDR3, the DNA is TGTGCCAGCAGTTTGACAGGGGGCCAGCCCCAGCATTTT. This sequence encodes CASSLTGGQPQHF.

CDR3 nucleotide sequence: TGCGCCAGCAGCTTGGAGGCCACTAGCGACTCAGATACGCAGTATTTT. Encoded protein: CASSLEATSDSDTQYF. The V and J genes are TRBV5-1 and TRBJ2-3; TRBD2 aligns across 7 bases. V shed 0 bases, J shed 4 bases, and the junction held 8 bases outside the gene matches. The CDR3 is 16 residues long. Germline V gene sequence: CDR1 SGHRS, CDR2 YFSETQ. The full variable domain, its missing parts supplied by reference TRBV5-1 and TRBJ2-3, is KAGVTQTPRYLIKTRGQQVTLSCSPISGHRSVSWYQQTPGQGLQFLFEYFSETQRNKGNFPGRFSGRQFSNSRSEMNVSTLELGDSALYLCASSLEATSDSDTQYFGPGTRLTVL.

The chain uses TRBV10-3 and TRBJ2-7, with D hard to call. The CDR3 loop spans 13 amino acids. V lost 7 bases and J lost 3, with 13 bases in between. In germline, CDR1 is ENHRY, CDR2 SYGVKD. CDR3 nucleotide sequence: TGTGCCATCACGGCTACCGCCGGCTACGAGCAGTACTTC. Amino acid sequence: CAITATAGYEQYF.

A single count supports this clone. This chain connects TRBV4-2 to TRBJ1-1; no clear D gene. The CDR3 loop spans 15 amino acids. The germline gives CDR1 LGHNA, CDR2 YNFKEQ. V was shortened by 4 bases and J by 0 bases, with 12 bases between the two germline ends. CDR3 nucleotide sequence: TGTGCCAGCAGCCGCGAACTCGCCCTGAACACTGAAGCTTTCTTT. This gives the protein CASSRELALNTEAFF.

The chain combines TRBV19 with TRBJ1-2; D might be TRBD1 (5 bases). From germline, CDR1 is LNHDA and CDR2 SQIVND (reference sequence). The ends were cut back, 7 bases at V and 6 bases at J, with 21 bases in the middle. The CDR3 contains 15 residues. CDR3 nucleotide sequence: TGTGCCAGTACCTACACACCGGGGACCCGCCATGGCTACACCTTC. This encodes CASTYTPGTRHGYTF.

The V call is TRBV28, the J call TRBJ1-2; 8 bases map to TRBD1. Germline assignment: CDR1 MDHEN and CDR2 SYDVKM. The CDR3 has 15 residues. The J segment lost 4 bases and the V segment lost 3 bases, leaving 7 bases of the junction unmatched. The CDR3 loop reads CASSFPRGLGYGYTF. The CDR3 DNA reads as TGTGCCAGCAGTTTTCCCAGGGGGCTCGGCTATGGCTACACCTTC.

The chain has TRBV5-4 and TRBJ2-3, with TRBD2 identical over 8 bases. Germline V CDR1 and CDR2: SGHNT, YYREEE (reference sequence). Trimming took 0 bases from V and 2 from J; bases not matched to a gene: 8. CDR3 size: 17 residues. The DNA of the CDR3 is TGTGCCAGCAGCTTGGGAAGCGGGGGAGGAAACACAGATACGCAGTATTTT. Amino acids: CASSLGSGGGNTDTQYF.

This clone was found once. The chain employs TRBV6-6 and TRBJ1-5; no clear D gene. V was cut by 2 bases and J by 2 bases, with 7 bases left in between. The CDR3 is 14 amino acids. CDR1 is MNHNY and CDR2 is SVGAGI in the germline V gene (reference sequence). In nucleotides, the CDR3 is TGTGCCAGCAGTTACAAGAATGGCAATCAGCCCCAGCATTTT. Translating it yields CASSYKNGNQPQHF.

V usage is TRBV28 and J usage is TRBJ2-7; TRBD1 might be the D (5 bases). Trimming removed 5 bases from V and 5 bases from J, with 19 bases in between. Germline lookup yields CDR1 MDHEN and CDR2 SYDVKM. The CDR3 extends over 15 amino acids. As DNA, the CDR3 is TGTGCCAGCAGTACCAGGGCCACCTCTAGGGACGAGCAGTACTTC. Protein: CASSTRATSRDEQYF.

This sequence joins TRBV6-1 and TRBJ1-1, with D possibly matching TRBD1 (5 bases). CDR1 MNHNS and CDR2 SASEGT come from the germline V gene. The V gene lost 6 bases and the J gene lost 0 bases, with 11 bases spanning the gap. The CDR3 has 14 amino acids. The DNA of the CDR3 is TGTGCCAGCAGACGGGACGGCATGAACACTGAAGCTTTCTTT. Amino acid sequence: CASRRDGMNTEAFF.

CDR3 region: CASMEQAKDTQYF. CDR3 DNA sequence: TGTGCCAGTATGGAGCAGGCCAAAGATACGCAGTATTTT. The chain joins TRBV19 to TRBJ2-3; D remains ambiguous. This CDR3 is built from 13 residues. V was clipped by 7 bases and J by 5 bases, with 13 bases between them. Germline lookup yields CDR1 LNHDA and CDR2 SQIVND (reference sequence).

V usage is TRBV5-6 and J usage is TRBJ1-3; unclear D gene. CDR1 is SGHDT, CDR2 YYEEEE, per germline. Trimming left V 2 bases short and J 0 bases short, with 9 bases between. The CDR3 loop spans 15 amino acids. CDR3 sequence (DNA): TGTGCCAGCAGCTTTGGTATCAGCTCTGGAAACACCATATATTTT. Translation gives CASSFGISSGNTIYF.

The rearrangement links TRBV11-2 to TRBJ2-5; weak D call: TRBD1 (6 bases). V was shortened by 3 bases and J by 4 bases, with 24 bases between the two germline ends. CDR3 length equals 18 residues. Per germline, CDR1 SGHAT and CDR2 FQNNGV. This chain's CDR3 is CASSFHPWGLVVGETQYF. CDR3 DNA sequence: TGTGCCAGCAGCTTCCACCCTTGGGGGCTAGTTGTTGGAGAGACCCAGTACTTC.

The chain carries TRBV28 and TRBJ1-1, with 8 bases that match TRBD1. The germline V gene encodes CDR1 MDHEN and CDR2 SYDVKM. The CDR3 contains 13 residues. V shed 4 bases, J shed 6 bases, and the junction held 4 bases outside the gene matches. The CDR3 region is CASSSDRVSEAFF. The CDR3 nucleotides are TGTGCCAGCAGTTCGGACAGGGTCTCTGAAGCTTTCTTT. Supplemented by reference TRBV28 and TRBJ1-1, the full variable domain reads DVKVTQSSRYLVKRTGEKVFLECVQDMDHENMFWYRQDPGLGLRLIYFSYDVKMKEKGDIPEGYSVSREKKERFSLILESASTNQTSMYLCASSSDRVSEAFFGQGTRLTVV.

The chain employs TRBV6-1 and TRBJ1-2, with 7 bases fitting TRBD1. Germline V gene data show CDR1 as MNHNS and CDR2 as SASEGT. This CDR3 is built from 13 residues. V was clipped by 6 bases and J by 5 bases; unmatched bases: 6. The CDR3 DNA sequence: TGTGCCAGCAGCCGGGACAGCTCGTATGGCTACACCTTC. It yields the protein CASSRDSSYGYTF.

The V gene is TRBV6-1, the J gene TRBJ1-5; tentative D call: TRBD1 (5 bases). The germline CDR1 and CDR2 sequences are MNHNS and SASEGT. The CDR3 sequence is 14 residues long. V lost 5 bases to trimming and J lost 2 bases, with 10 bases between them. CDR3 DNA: TGTGCCAGCAGTTCCCGGGGGGGCAATCAGCCCCAGCATTTT. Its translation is CASSSRGGNQPQHF.

The CDR3 reads CASSRNTGGSYEQYF. In DNA, the CDR3 is TGTGCCAGCAGCCGAAATACAGGGGGATCCTACGAGCAGTACTTC. The V gene is TRBV7-8, the J gene TRBJ2-7; TRBD1 agrees at 8 bases. CDR1 SGHVS and CDR2 FQNEAQ come from the germline V gene. The V gene end was trimmed by 5 bases and the J gene end by 1 base; junction bases not matched to a gene: 7. The CDR3 consists of 15 residues.

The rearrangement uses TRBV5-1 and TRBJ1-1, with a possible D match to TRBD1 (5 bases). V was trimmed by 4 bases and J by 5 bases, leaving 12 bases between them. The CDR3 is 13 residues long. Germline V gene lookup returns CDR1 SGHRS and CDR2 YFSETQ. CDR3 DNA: TGCGCCAGCAGCAGAGGGACCGGTACTGAAGCTTTCTTT. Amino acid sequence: CASSRGTGTEAFF.

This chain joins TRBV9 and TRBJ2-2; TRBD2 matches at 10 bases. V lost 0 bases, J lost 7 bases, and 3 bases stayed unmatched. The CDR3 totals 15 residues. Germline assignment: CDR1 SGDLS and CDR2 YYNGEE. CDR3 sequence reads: CASSVVASGGGELFF. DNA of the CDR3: TGTGCCAGCAGCGTAGTGGCTAGCGGGGGCGGGGAGCTGTTTTTT.